This T cell receptor (beta chain) stems from a study of memory CD8 T cells in hepatitis C reinfection (dated by TCRdb to the late 2010s). Notes on the research overall: Among the donors, three cleared two back-to-back HCV infections on their own, whereas two got rid of a primary infection but ended up chronically infected after reinfection. In the reinfection study, participants with a resolved prior HCV infection were followed up every 3 months. The peak reinfection time point was selected on the basis of previously published longitudinal tetramer+ CD8 T cell frequency data. In roughly 5 donors, the study followed the TCR beta repertoire of virus-specific CD8 T cells over time through an HCV reinfection episode. HCV reinfection was defined as a positive HCV RNA test following two negative tests taken at least 60 days apart. Several reinfection cases with stored pre-reinfection samples were identified between the late 2000s and the early 2010s. Peak reinfection samples were taken from 3 to 8 weeks after reinfection was detected. Paper-wide results and their limitations: Because only 4 or 5 donors were included, definitive conclusions about public clonotypes linked to secondary clearance could not be reached by the study.

The library was produced with the immunoSEQ multiplex PCR assay. Genomic DNA was pulled from the sorted cells, and the automated high-throughput method of Adaptive Biotechnologies was used to sequence the TCR beta V, D and J regions. A two-step, bias-controlled multiplex PCR was used to amplify the CDR3 regions. Amplified TCR beta libraries were sequenced on an Illumina instrument. Per the authors' processing: The demultiplexed reads were processed to cut down on amplification and sequencing bias, and the IMGT database was used to assign CDR3 sequences to gene families. ImmunoSEQ software version 2.0 was used to analyze the repertoire data. Out-of-frame sequences and sequences containing stop codons in the CDR3 were removed from the clonotype lists. Clonotypes with a frequency below 0.01% were excluded because such clonotypes corresponded to less than one cell. Richness was calculated by dividing observed richness by input cell number, and evenness was calculated by dividing Shannon entropy by log observed richness. To measure repertoire diversity and how similar the repertoire was between time points, Simpson diversity and Morisita-Horn overlap indices were applied. Each clonotype was placed into one of four groups: dominant (>1%), sub-dominant (0.5-0.99%), low abundance (0.1-0.49%) or lowest abundance (<0.1%). A germline index was derived by subtracting total nucleotide additions from total CDR3 length and dividing the result by total CDR3 length. Here the immuneACCESS table is served through TCRdb, limited to in-frame sequences with V and J called. Missing clones are a known gap in these copies; in checked studies unresolved V genes cover under half, and the rest lacks a known reason. V, J and clone size reflect that table, while D and trimming were determined from the DNA. This sample is represented by 2,500 to 3,000 clones; 80% to 90% of them were singletons. Over 20% of the sample rests with the top ten.

With regard to this clone: No antigen is known for it. The input lacks base qualities; no much larger clone sits a single base away.

In the germline V gene (reference sequence), CDR1 corresponds to SEHNR and CDR2 to FQNEAQ. Inclusive of the bounding cysteine and phenylalanine, the CDR3 is 12 residues long. The entry retains the CDR3 DNA only, 36 bases that are in frame from base 1. V and J lose 4 bases and 8 bases, and a span of 11 bases separates them. The sample's time point label is to be understood as: peak reinfection, 3 to 8 weeks after reinfection detection. Sorted cells were sequenced directly ex vivo, without in vitro expansion prior to TCR sequencing. The donors, who were people who inject drugs, were enrolled in the Montreal Acute Hepatitis C Cohort Study (HEPCO) in Canada. As controls, total naive CD8 T cells, sorted as viable CD3+ CD8+ CD45RO-, were obtained from a couple of donors at each of the three reinfection time points. Before sorting, cryopreserved peripheral blood mononuclear cells were thawed and used as the source for purifying CD8 T cells. The MACS CD8+ T cell Isolation Kit was used to enrich CD8 T cells through negative selection. Cells were sorted on a BD FACSAria II sorter running FACSDiva software, and FlowJo was used to analyze the data.

This clonotype originated in a man aged 50 to 59 with hepatitis C virus infection. The chain uses TRBV7-9 and TRBJ1-1; a tentative D match to TRBD1 spans 6 bases. The sample consisted of naive CD8+ T cells sorted from blood. The sample's cell subset or site, from its label and the paper: total naive CD8+CD45RO- T cells. The DNA sequence is TGTGCCAGCAGCTCCAGACAGGTAGAAGCTTTCTTT. Its protein is CASSSRQVEAFF.